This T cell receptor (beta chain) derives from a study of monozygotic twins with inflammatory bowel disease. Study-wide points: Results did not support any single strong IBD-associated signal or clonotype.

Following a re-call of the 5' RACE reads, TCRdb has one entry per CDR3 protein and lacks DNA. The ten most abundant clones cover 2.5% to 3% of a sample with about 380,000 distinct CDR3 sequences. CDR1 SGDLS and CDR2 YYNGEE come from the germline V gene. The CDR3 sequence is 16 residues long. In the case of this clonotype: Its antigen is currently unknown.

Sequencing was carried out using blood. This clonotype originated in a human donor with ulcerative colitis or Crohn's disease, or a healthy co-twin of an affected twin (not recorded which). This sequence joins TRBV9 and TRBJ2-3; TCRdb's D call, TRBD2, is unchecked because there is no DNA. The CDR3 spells CASSVGLAGFTDTQYF.